The clone carrying this TCR beta chain was seen only a few times. Its antigen is as yet unknown. The sample belongs to a study of response to subunit inactivated influenza vaccine. V shed 8 bases, J shed 5 bases, and the junction held 4 bases outside the gene matches. The CDR3 loop spans 12 amino acids. Germline V CDR1 and CDR2: LGHDT, YNNKEL (reference sequence). Study-level findings and limits: There was a suggestion from the authors that each seasonal influenza vaccination recruits few new T cells.

From the RT-PCR reads, TCRdb called clonotypes with MiXCR, one entry per CDR3 protein. Of 300,000 to 350,000 distinct CDR3 sequences in the sample, around 20% were seen once. This receptor was identified in a man aged 45-69 years who received an inactivated influenza vaccine. Sequenced material: PBMCs from blood, taken about 20 months after vaccination. The chain employs TRBV3-1 and TRBJ1-2; 8 bases are shared with TRBD1. DNA for the CDR3: TGTGCCAGCCAGCAGGGGGCGTATGGCTACACCTTC. Amino acids: CASQQGAYGYTF.